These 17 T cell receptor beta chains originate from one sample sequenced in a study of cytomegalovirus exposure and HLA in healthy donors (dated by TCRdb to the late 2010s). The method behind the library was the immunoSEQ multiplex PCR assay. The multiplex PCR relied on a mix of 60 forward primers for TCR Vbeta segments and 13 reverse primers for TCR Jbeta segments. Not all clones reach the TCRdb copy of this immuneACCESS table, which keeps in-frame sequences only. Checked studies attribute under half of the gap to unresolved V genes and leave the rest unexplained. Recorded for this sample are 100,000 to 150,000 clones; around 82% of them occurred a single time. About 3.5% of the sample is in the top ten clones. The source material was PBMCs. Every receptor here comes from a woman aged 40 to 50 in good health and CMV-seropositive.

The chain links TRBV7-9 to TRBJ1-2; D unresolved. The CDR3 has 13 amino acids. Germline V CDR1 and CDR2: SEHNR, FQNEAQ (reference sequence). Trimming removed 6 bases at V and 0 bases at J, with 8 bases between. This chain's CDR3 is CASSIKTNYGYTF. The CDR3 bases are TGTGCCAGCAGTATTAAAACTAACTATGGCTACACCTTC.

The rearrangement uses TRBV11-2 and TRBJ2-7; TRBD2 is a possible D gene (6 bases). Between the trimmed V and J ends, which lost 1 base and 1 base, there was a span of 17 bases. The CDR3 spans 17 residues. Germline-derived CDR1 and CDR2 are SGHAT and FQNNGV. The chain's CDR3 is CASSLGPSGSRSYEQYF. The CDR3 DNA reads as TGTGCCAGCAGCTTAGGTCCCTCCGGGAGCCGATCCTACGAGCAGTACTTC.

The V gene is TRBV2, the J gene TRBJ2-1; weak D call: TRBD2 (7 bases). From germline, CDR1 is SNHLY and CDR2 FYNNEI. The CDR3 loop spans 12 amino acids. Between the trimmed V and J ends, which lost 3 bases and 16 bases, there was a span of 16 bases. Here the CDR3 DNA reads TGTGCCAGCAGTGAGTCGAGCGGGACATTTTTCTTC. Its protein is CASSESSGTFFF. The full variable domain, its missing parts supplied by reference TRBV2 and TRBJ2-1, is EPEVTQTPSHQVTQMGQEVILRCVPISNHLYFYWYRQILGQKVEFLVSFYNNEISEKSEIFDDQFSVERPDGSNFTLKIRSTKLEDSAMYFCASSESSGTFFFGPGTRLTVL.

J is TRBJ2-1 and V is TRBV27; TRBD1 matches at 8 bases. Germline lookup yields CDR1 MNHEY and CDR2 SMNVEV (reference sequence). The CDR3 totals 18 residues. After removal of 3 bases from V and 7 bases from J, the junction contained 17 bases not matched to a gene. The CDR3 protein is CASSLARQGATVWNEQFF. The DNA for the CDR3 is TGTGCCAGCAGTTTGGCTCGCCAGGGGGCTACGGTGTGGAATGAGCAGTTCTTC.

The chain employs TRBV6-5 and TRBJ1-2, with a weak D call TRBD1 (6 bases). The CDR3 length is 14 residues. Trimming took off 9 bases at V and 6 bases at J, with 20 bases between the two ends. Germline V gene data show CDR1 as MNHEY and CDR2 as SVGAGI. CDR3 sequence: CASGGSEEINGYTF. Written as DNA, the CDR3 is TGTGCCAGTGGGGGCTCCGAGGAAATCAATGGCTACACCTTC.

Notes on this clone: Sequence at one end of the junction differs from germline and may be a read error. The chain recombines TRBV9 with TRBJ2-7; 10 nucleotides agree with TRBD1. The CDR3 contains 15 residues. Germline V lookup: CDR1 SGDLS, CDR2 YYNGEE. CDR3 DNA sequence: TGTGCCGGCAGCCCCCAGGGGACAGGGGCCCACGAGCAGTACTTC. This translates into CAGSPQGTGAHEQYF.

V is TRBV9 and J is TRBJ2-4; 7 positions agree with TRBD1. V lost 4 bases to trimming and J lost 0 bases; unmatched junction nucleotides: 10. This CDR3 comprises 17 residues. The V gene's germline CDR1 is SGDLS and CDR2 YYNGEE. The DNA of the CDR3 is TGTGCCAGCAGCCCGAGGGACAGTGTGCTAGCCAAAAACATTCAGTACTTC. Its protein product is CASSPRDSVLAKNIQYF. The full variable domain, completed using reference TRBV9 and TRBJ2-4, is DSGVTQTPKHLITATGQRVTLRCSPRSGDLSVYWYQQSLDQGLQFLIQYYNGEERAKGNILERFSAQQFPDLHSELNLSSLELGDSALYFCASSPRDSVLAKNIQYFGAGTRLSVL.

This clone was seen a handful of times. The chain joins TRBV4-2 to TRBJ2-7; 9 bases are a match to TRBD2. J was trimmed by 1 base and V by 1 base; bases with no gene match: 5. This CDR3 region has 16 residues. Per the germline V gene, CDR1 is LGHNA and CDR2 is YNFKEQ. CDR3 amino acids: CASSQAASGESYEQYF. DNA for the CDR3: TGTGCCAGCAGCCAAGCGGCTAGCGGGGAATCCTACGAGCAGTACTTC.

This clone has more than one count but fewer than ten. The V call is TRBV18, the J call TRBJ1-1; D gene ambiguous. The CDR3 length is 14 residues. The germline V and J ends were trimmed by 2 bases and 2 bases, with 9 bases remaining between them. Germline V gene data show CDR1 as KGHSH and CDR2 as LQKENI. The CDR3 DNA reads TGTGCCAGCTCACCAGGTTCACATAACACTGAAGCTTTCTTT. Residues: CASSPGSHNTEAFF. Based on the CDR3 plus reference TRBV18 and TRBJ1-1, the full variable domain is NAGVMQNPRHLVRRRGQEARLRCSPMKGHSHVYWYRQLPEEGLKFMVYLQKENIIDESGMPKERFSAEFPKEGPSILRIQQVVRGDSAAYFCASSPGSHNTEAFFGQGTRLTVV.

The CDR3 loop is CASSLVGRVSYEQYF. The CDR3 DNA reads TGTGCCAGCAGCTTAGTAGGCAGGGTCTCCTACGAGCAGTACTTC. The rearrangement uses TRBV7-9 and TRBJ2-5, with TRBD1 as a possible D gene (5 bases). TRBJ2-7 matches the DNA end more closely, so the J call is doubtful. Per the germline V gene, CDR1 is SEHNR and CDR2 is FQNEAQ (reference sequence). The CDR3 extends over 15 amino acids.

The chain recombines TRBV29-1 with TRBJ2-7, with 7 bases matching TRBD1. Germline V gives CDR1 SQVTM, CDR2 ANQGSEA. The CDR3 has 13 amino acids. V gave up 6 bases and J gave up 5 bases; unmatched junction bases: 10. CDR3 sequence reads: CSVHDRARNEQYF. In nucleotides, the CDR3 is TGCAGCGTACACGACAGGGCCCGTAACGAGCAGTACTTC.

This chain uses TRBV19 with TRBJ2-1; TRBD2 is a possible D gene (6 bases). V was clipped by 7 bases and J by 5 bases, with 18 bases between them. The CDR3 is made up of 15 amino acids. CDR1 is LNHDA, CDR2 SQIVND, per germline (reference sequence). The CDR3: CASKPLARAHNEQFF. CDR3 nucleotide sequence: TGTGCCAGTAAGCCCCTAGCGAGGGCCCACAATGAGCAGTTCTTC.

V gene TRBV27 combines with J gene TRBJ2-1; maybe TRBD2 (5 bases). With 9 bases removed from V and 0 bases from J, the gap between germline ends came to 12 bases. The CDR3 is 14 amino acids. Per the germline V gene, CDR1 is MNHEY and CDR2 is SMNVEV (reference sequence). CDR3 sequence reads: CASGEGSSYNEQFF. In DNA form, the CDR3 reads TGTGCCAGTGGAGAGGGCAGCTCCTACAATGAGCAGTTCTTC.

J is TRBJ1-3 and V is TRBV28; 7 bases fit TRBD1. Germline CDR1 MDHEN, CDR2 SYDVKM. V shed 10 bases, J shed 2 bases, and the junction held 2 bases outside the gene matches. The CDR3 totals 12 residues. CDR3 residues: CATRGPGNTIYF. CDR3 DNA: TGTGCCACTAGGGGGCCTGGAAACACCATATATTTT.

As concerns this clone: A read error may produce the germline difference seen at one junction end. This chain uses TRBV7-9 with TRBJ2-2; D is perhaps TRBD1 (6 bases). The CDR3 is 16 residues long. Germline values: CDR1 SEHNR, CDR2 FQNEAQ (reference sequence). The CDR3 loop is CSSSLVGQKNTGELFF. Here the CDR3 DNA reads TGTTCCAGCAGCTTAGTCGGACAGAAAAACACCGGGGAGCTGTTTTTT.

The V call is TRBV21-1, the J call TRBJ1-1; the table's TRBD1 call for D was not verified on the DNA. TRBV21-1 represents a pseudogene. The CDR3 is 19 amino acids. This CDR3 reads CASSRPESGTGKKYTEAFF. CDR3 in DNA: TGTGCCAGCAGCAGACCCGAGTCCGGGACAGGGAAAAAGTATACTGAAGCTTTCTTT.

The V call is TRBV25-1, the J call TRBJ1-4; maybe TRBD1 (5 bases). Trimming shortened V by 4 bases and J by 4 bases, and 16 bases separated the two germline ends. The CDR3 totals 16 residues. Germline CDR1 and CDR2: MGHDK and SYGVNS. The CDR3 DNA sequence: TGTGCCAGCAGTGCGCCAACACGGAGGGGTAATGAAAAACTGTTTTTT. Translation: CASSAPTRRGNEKLFF.